The rows below give T cell receptor beta chains drawn from one sample of a study of OX40 agonist ivuxolimab in advanced cancers. TCRdb's copy holds only in-frame clones and misses some; the assay was immunoSEQ multiplex PCR. The sample holds 30,000 to 35,000 clones, approximately 79% seen once. This specimen was CD4+ or CD8+ T cells sorted from blood, taken in a trial of the OX40 agonist ivuxolimab. These receptors all come from an adult with an advanced solid tumor such as melanoma, head and neck, liver or kidney cancer. The CDR3 runs from the conserved cysteine through the conserved F or W. A D gene is named only where the DNA matches it firmly. Expanded clones get a size class; other rows say once, few or many, or leave the size out.

-,TRBJ2-7,TRBV11-1,14,-,TGTGCCAGCAGCTTAGGGGGGAGCTCCTACGAGCAGTACTTC,CASSLGGSSYEQYF
-,TRBJ2-2,TRBV6-6,14,-,TGTGCCAGCAAAGCCAGATCGAACACCGGGGAGCTGTTTTTT,CASKARSNTGELFF
-,TRBJ1-3,TRBV30,12,-,TGTGCCTGGAAGAAGGGGGGAAACACCATATATTTT,CAWKKGGNTIYF
-,TRBJ2-1,TRBV28,15,-,TGTGCCAGCAGTTTATGGGGGAGCTCCTACAATGAGCAGTTCTTC,CASSLWGSSYNEQFF
-,TRBJ2-1,TRBV18,13,-,TGTGCCAGCTCTCCCTCGGGCGGCAATGAGCAGTTCTTC,CASSPSGGNEQFF
-,TRBJ1-2,TRBV6-1,15,-,TGTGCCAGCAGTCCTGGCCGGGGTAAAAACTATGGCTACACCTTC,CASSPGRGKNYGYTF
-,TRBJ2-7,TRBV19,14,-,TGTGCCAGTAGTAGCGGGACAGTGAACTACGAGCAGTACTTC,CASSSGTVNYEQYF
-,TRBJ2-3,TRBV7-8,14,few,TGTGCCAGCAGTCGGGACGGGCGGCCAGATACGCAGTATTTT,CASSRDGRPDTQYF
-,TRBJ2-2,TRBV11-1,16,-,TGTGCCAGCAGCTTATGGACCCAGGGCAGCACCGGGGAGCTGTTTTTT,CASSLWTQGSTGELFF
-,TRBJ1-1,TRBV27,13,-,TGTGCCAGCAGTTTCAGGGAAAACACTGAAGCTTTCTTT,CASSFRENTEAFF
-,TRBJ1-5,TRBV9,17,once,TGTGCCAGCAGCCCGAGGGGGGGACCTTATAGCAATCAGCCCCAGCATTTT,CASSPRGGPYSNQPQHF
-,TRBJ2-3,TRBV5-6,14,-,TGTGCCAGCAGCTCCCTGGTACTCACAGATACGCAGTATTTT,CASSSLVLTDTQYF
TRBD2,TRBJ2-7,TRBV6-1,14,-,TGTGCCAGCAGTGACGCTAGCGGCCGCTACGAGCAGTACTTC,CASSDASGRYEQYF
-,TRBJ1-5,TRBV19,14,once,TGTGCCAGTAGTATAGGCACACACAATCAGCCCCAGCATTTT,CASSIGTHNQPQHF
TRBD2,TRBJ2-7,TRBV6-6,15,-,TGTGCCAGCAGTTCACCGGGACTAGGAAAGACCGAGCAGTACTTC,CASSSPGLGKTEQYF
TRBD1,TRBJ2-6,TRBV27,16,-,TGTGCCAGCATGGGGCAGGGGGCGTCTGGGGCCAACGTCCTGACTTTC,CASMGQGASGANVLTF
TRBD2,TRBJ2-5,TRBV15,16,-,TGTGCCACCAGCAGAGACCCGGGACTAGCCGGAGAGACCCAGTACTTC,CATSRDPGLAGETQYF
-,TRBJ2-7,TRBV27,15,-,TGTGCCAGCAGTTGGGGCTCCCCCGCAAATTACGAGCAGTACTTC,CASSWGSPANYEQYF
-,TRBJ1-2,TRBV5-8,15,-,TGTGCCAGCAGCCCCTGGGAGAGAAGCCTTTATGGCTACACCTTC,CASSPWERSLYGYTF
-,TRBJ2-7,TRBV11-2,18,-,TGTGCCAGCAGCTTAGGTCAGGGAGGACAGATGGGGATTTACGAGCAGTACTTC,CASSLGQGGQMGIYEQYF